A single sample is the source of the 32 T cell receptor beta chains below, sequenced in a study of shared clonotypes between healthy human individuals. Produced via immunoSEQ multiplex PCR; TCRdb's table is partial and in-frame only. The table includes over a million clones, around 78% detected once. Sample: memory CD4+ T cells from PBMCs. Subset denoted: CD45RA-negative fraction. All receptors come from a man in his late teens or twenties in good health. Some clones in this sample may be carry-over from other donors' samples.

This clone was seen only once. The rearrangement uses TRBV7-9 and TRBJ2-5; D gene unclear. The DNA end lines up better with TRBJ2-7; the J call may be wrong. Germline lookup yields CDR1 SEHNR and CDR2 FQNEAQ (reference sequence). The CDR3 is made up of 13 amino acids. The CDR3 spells CASSLWADYEQYF. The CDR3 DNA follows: TGTGCCAGCAGCCTGTGGGCCGACTACGAGCAGTACTTC.

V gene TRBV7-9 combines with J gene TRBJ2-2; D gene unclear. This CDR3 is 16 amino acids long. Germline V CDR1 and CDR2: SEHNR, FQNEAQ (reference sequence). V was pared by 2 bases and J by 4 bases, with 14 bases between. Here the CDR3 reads CASSLTPLDPTGELFF. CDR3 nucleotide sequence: TGTGCCAGCAGCTTAACACCTCTGGACCCCACCGGGGAGCTGTTTTTT.

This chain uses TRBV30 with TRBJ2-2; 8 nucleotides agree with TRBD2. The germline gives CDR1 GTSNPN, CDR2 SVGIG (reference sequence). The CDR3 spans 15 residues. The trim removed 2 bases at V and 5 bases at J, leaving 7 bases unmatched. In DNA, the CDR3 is TGTGCCTGGAGTCCTGGCGGGAGGTTTACCGGGGAGCTGTTTTTT. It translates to CAWSPGGRFTGELFF.

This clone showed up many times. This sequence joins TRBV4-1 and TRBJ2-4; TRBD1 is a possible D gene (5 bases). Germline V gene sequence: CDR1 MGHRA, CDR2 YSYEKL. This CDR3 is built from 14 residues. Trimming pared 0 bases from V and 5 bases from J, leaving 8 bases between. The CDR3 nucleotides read TGCGCCAGCAGCCAAGAAGGGGTACAAAACATTCAGTACTTC. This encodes CASSQEGVQNIQYF.

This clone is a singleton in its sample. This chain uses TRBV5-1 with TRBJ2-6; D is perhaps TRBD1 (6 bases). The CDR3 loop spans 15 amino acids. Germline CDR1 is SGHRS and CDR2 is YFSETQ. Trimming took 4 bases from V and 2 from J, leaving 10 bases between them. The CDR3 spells CASSEQGAGANVLTF. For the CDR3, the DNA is TGCGCCAGCAGCGAACAGGGTGCTGGGGCCAACGTCCTGACTTTC.

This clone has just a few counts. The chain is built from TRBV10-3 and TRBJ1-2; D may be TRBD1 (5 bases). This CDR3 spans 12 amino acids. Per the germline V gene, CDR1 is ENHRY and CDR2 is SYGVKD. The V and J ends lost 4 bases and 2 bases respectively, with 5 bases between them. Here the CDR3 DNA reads TGTGCCATCAGTGGGGACAACTATGGCTACACCTTC. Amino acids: CAISGDNYGYTF.

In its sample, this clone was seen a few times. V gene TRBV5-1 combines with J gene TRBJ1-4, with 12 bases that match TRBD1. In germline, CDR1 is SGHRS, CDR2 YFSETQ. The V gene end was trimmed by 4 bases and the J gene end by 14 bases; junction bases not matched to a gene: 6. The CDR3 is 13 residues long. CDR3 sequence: CASSRDRGQGLFF. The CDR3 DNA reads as TGCGCCAGCAGCCGGGACAGGGGGCAGGGGCTGTTTTTT.

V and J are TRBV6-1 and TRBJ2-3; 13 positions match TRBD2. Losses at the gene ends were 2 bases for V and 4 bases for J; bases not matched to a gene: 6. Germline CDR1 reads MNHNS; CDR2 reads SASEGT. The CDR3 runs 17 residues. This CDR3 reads CASSEHRTSGSPDTQYF. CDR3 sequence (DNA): TGTGCCAGCAGTGAACACAGGACTAGCGGGAGTCCAGATACGCAGTATTTT.

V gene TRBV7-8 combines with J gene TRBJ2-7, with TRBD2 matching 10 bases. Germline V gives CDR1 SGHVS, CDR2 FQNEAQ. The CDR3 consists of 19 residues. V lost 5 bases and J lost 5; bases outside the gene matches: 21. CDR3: CASSTGRGPESGRVHEQYF. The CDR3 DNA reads TGTGCCAGCAGCACAGGTAGAGGTCCAGAAAGCGGGAGGGTCCACGAGCAGTACTTC. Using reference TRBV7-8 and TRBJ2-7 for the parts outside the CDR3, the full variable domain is GAGVSQSPRYKVAKRGQDVALRCDPISGHVSLFWYQQALGQGPEFLTYFQNEAQLDKSGLPSDRFFAERPEGSVSTLKIQRTQQEDSAVYLCASSTGRGPESGRVHEQYFGPGTRLTVT.

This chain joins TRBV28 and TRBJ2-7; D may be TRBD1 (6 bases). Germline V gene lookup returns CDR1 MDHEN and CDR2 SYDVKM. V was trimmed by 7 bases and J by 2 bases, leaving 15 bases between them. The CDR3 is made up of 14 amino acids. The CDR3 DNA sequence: TGTGCCAGCAACACACAGGGAACTACCTACGAGCAGTACTTC. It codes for CASNTQGTTYEQYF. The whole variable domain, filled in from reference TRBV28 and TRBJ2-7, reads DVKVTQSSRYLVKRTGEKVFLECVQDMDHENMFWYRQDPGLGLRLIYFSYDVKMKEKGDIPEGYSVSREKKERFSLILESASTNQTSMYLCASNTQGTTYEQYFGPGTRLTVT.

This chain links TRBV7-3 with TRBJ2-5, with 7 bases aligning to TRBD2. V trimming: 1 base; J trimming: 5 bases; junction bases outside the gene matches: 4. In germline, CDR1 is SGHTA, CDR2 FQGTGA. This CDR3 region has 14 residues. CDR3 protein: CASSLSRRGETQYF. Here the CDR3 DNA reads TGTGCCAGCAGCTTAAGCCGGCGGGGGGAGACCCAGTACTTC.

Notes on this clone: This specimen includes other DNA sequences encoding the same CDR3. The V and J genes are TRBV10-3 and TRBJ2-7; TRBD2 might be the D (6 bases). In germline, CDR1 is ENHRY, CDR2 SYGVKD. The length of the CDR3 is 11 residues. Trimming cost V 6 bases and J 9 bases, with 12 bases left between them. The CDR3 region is CAISGGRRQYF. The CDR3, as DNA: TGTGCCATCAGCGGGGGTAGGAGGCAGTACTTC.

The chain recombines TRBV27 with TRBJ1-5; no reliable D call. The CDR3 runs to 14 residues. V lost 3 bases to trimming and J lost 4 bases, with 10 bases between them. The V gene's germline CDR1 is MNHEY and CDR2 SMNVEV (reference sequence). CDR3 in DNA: TGTGCCAGCAGTTTTGGCCCCGGGAATCAGCCCCAGCATTTT. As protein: CASSFGPGNQPQHF.

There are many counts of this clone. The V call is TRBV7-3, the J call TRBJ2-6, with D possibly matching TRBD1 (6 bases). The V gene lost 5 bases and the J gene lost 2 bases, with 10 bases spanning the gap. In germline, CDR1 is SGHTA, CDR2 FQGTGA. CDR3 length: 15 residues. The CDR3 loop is CASSPNRAGANVLTF. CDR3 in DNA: TGTGCCAGCAGCCCTAACAGGGCTGGGGCCAACGTCCTGACTTTC.

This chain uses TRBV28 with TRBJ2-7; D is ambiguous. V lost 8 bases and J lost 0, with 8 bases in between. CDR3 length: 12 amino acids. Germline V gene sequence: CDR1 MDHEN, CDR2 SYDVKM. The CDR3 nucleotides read TGTGCCAGCGGGTCCCGCTCCTACGAGCAGTACTTC. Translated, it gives CASGSRSYEQYF.

The DNA for the CDR3 is TGCGCCAGCAGCAACGGACTAGCGGGGTACAATGAGCAGTTCTTC. Translated: CASSNGLAGYNEQFF. The chain is built from TRBV5-1 and TRBJ2-1, with 12 positions matching TRBD2. From germline, CDR1 is SGHRS and CDR2 YFSETQ. This CDR3 contains 15 residues. After removal of 4 bases from V and 4 bases from J, the junction contained 3 bases not matched to a gene.

CDR3 bases: TGTGCCAGCAGCTTGGGGTCTCATGAGGGGGACATTCAGTACTTC. This gives the protein CASSLGSHEGDIQYF. The chain links TRBV7-2 to TRBJ2-4, with TRBD1 as a possible D gene (6 bases). Trimming shortened V by 3 bases and J by 8 bases, and 17 bases separated the two germline ends. The CDR3 consists of 15 residues. Germline V gene sequence: CDR1 SGHTA, CDR2 FQGNSA. The entire variable domain, with the rest obtained from reference TRBV7-2 and TRBJ2-4, is as follows: GAGVSQSPSNKVTEKGKDVELRCDPISGHTALYWYRQSLGQGLEFLIYFQGNSAPDKSGLPSDRFSAERTGGSVSTLTIQRTQQEDSAVYLCASSLGSHEGDIQYFGAGTRLSVL.

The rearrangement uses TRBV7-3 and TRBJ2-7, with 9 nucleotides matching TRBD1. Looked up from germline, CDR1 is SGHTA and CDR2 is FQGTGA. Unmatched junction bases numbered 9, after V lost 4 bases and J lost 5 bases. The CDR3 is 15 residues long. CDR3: CASSWAGTGWDEQYF. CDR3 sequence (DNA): TGTGCCAGCAGCTGGGCCGGGACAGGGTGGGACGAGCAGTACTTC.

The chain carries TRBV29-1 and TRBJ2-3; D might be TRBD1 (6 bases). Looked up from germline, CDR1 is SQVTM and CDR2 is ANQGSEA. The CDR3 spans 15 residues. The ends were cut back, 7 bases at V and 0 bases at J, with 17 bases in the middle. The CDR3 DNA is TGCAGCGCGCAACAGGGTCTATATAGCACAGATACGCAGTATTTT. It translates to CSAQQGLYSTDTQYF.

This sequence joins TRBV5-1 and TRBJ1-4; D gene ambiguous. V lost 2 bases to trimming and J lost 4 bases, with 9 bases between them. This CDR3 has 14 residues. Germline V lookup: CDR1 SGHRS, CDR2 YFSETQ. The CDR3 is CASSFIGSNEKLFF. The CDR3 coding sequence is TGCGCCAGCAGCTTTATAGGGAGTAATGAAAAACTGTTTTTT.

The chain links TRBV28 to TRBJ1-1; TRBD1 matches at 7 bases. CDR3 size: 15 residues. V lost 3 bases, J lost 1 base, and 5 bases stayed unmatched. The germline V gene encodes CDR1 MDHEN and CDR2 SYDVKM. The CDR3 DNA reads TGTGCCAGCAGTTTTTGGCAGGGGGAGAACACTGAAGCTTTCTTT. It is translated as CASSFWQGENTEAFF.

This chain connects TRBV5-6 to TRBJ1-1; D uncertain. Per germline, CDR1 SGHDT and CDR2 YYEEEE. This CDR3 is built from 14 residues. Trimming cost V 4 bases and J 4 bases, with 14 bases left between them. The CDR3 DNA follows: TGTGCCAGCAGCACCCTGAGGAGGGCCACTGAAGCTTTCTTT. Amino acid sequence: CASSTLRRATEAFF. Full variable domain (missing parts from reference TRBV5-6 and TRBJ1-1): DAGVTQSPTHLIKTRGQQVTLRCSPKSGHDTVSWYQQALGQGPQFIFQYYEEEERQRGNFPDRFSGHQFPNYSSELNVNALLLGDSALYLCASSTLRRATEAFFGQGTRLTVV.

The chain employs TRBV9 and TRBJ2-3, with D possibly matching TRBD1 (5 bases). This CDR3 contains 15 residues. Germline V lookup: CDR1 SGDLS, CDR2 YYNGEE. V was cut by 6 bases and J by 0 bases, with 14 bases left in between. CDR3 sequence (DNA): TGTGCCAGCACCCAATCCCCAGGGAGCACAGATACGCAGTATTTT. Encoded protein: CASTQSPGSTDTQYF.

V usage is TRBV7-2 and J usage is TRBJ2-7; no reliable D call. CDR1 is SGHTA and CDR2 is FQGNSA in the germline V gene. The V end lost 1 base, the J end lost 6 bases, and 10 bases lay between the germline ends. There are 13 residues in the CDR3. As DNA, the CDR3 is TGTGCCAGCAGCTTAGGACCGGCGGTCGAGCAGTACTTC. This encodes CASSLGPAVEQYF.

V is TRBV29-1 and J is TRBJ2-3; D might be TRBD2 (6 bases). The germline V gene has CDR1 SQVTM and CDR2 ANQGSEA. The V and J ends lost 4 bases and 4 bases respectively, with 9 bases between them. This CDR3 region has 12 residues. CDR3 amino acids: CSVGWGADTQYF. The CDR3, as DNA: TGCAGCGTTGGCTGGGGGGCAGATACGCAGTATTTT.

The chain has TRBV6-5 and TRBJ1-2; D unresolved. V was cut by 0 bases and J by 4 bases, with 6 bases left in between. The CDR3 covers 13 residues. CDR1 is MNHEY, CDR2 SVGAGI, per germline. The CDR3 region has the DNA TGTGCCAGCAGTTACTCGTTTGTCTATGGCTACACCTTC. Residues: CASSYSFVYGYTF.

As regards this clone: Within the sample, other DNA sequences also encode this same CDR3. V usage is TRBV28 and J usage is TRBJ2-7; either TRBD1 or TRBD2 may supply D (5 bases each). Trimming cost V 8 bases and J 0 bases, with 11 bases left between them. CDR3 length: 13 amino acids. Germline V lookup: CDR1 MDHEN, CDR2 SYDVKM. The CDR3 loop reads CASRGGSSYEQYF. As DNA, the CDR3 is TGTGCCAGCCGGGGCGGAAGCTCCTACGAGCAGTACTTC.

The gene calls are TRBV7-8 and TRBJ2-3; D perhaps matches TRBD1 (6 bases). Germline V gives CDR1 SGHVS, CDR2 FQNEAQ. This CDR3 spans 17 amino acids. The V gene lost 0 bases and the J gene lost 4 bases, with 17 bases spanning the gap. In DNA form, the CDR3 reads TGTGCCAGCAGCTTAGCATTGTGGTCAGGGGAGTCAGATACGCAGTATTTT. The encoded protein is CASSLALWSGESDTQYF.

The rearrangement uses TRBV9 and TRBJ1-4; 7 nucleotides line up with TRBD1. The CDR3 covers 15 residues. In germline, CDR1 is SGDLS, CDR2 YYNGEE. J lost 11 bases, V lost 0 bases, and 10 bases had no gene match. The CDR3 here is CASSVAEGARDKLFF. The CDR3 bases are TGTGCCAGCAGCGTAGCTGAGGGGGCTAGGGACAAACTGTTTTTT.

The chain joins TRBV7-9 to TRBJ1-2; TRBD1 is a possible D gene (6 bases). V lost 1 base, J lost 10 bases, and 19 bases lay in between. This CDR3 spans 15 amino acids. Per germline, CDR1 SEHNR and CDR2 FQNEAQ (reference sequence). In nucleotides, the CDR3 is TGTGCCAGCAGCTTAGACTATGTAGGGGGTGGCTTCTACACCTTC. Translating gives CASSLDYVGGGFYTF.

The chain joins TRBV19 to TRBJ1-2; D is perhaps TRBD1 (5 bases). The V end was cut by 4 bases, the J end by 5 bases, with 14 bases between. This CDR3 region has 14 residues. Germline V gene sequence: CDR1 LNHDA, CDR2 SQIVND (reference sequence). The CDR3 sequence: CASSRGTGWYGYTF. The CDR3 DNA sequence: TGTGCCAGTAGTAGGGGGACGGGTTGGTATGGCTACACCTTC. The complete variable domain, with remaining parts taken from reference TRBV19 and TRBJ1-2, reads DGGITQSPKYLFRKEGQNVTLSCEQNLNHDAMYWYRQDPGQGLRLIYYSQIVNDFQKGDIAEGYSVSREKKESFPLTVTSAQKNPTAFYLCASSRGTGWYGYTFGSGTRLTVV.

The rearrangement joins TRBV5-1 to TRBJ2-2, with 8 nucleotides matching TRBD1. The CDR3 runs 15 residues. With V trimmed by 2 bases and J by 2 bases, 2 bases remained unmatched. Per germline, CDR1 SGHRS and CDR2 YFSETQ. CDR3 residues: CASSFGQGNTGELFF. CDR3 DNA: TGCGCCAGCAGCTTCGGACAGGGTAACACCGGGGAGCTGTTTTTT.